Ten or more counts support the clone carrying this TCR beta chain. This sample is drawn from a study of low-dose radiotherapy and immunotherapy resistance in tumors. Study as a whole: With cycle 1 day 1 as the start, patients took oral aspirin 300 mg daily for four cycles.

V was clipped by 6 bases and J by 0 bases, with 11 bases between them. The CDR3 contains 14 residues. The germline V gene encodes CDR1 SNHLY and CDR2 FYNNEI. First-strand cDNA relied on TRAV- and TRBV-specific primers spanning alpha and beta chains. It was with a constant-region primer and a V-primer adapter that TCRs were amplified over roughly 19 PCR cycles. In TCRdb, the reads were re-called with MiXCR into one record per CDR3 protein. The table shows 60,000 to 90,000 distinct CDR3 sequences, with approximately 31% occurring only once. The time point was: before trial treatment. Patients with advanced, tumor-infiltrating lymphocyte-negative solid tumors were eligible.

The TCR was taken from a female donor with ovarian cancer. The sequencing used PBMCs, collected before treatment. The V gene is TRBV2, the J gene TRBJ1-2, with D unresolved. CDR3 amino acids: CASSDRGSNYGYTF. The CDR3 bases are TGTGCCAGCAGCGACCGAGGATCTAACTATGGCTACACCTTC.